Presented here are 10 T cell receptor beta chains from one specimen sequenced in a study of long-term antiretroviral therapy in people with HIV. Survey-level resolution applied to immunoSEQ assay v3.0. Produced via immunoSEQ multiplex PCR; TCRdb's table is partial and in-frame only. The sample includes almost 30,000 clones, over 90% of them seen just once. Specimen: unsorted PBMCs, collected roughly 6.5 years after starting antiretroviral therapy. Receptors were obtained from a woman aged 40 to 49 with HIV.

In its sample, this clone was seen once. The chain recombines TRBV7-9 with TRBJ2-7, with TRBD2 matching 7 bases. Trimming at V came to 4 bases and at J to 2 bases, leaving 5 bases not matched to a gene. The germline gives CDR1 SEHNR, CDR2 FQNEAQ (reference sequence). CDR3 length equals 14 residues. CDR3: CASSWGGSTYEQYF. In DNA, the CDR3 is TGTGCCAGCAGCTGGGGGGGTTCGACCTACGAGCAGTACTTC.

The chain joins TRBV7-8 to TRBJ1-1, with a possible D match to TRBD1 (5 bases). CDR3 length equals 16 residues. CDR1 is SGHVS and CDR2 is FQNEAQ in the germline V gene. V was trimmed by 1 base and J by 4 bases, leaving 16 bases between them. CDR3: CASSLGYPSGGTEAFF. CDR3 nucleotides: TGTGCCAGCAGCTTAGGGTACCCTTCGGGGGGCACTGAAGCTTTCTTT.

The V gene is TRBV4-3, the J gene TRBJ1-2; the D gene is possibly TRBD1 (5 bases). Trimming removed 0 bases from V and 4 bases from J, with 9 bases in between. Germline V CDR1 and CDR2: LGHNA, YSLEER. The CDR3 consists of 14 residues. The CDR3 is CASSQDRDFYGYTF. DNA of the CDR3: TGCGCCAGCAGCCAAGATCGGGACTTCTATGGCTACACCTTC.

The chain has TRBV28 and TRBJ1-5; D ambiguous. This CDR3 is built from 16 residues. The germline V gene encodes CDR1 MDHEN and CDR2 SYDVKM. Trimming took off 4 bases at V and 4 bases at J, with 17 bases between the two ends. CDR3 in DNA: TGTGCCAGCAGTTCCGGACGGCAAAAACAGAATCAGCCCCAGCATTTT. It is translated as CASSSGRQKQNQPQHF. Full variable domain (remainder filled in from reference TRBV28 and TRBJ1-5): DVKVTQSSRYLVKRTGEKVFLECVQDMDHENMFWYRQDPGLGLRLIYFSYDVKMKEKGDIPEGYSVSREKKERFSLILESASTNQTSMYLCASSSGRQKQNQPQHFGDGTRLSIL.

This sequence joins TRBV7-9 and TRBJ2-7, with TRBD2 identical over 16 bases. V shed 2 bases and J 2 bases; nucleotides not matched to a gene: 6. The CDR3 is 18 residues long. Germline CDR1 SEHNR, CDR2 FQNEAQ (reference sequence). CDR3 sequence (DNA): TGTGCCAGCAGCTTAATTCCTGGGACTAGCGGGGGGGCCTACGAGCAGTACTTC. It translates to CASSLIPGTSGGAYEQYF.

The J gene is TRBJ1-3, the V gene TRBV30; the D gene is possibly TRBD1 (5 bases). The CDR3 totals 14 residues. Germline CDR1 is GTSNPN and CDR2 is SVGIG (reference sequence). Trimming took off 2 bases at V and 6 bases at J, with 14 bases between the two ends. The CDR3, as DNA: TGTGCCTGGAGTCCGCCGACAGTGTCAAACACCATATATTTT. This gives the protein CAWSPPTVSNTIYF. Variable domain in full (rest from reference TRBV30 and TRBJ1-3): SQTIHQWPATLVQPVGSPLSLECTVEGTSNPNLYWYRQAAGRGLQLLFYSVGIGQISSEVPQNLSASRPQDRQFILSSKKLLLSDSGFYLCAWSPPTVSNTIYFGEGSWLTVV.

The chain is built from TRBV7-6 and TRBJ2-2; possible D gene TRBD1, 5 bases. Trimming removed 2 bases from V and 3 bases from J, with 10 bases in between. The CDR3 runs to 15 residues. Germline CDR1 is SGHVS and CDR2 is FNYEAQ. CDR3 DNA sequence: TGTGCCAGCAGCTTACAGGGAACGGACACCGGGGAGCTGTTTTTT. It specifies CASSLQGTDTGELFF.

The rearrangement joins TRBV6-1 to TRBJ1-2, with D unclear. V lost 4 bases, J lost 4 bases, and 16 bases lay in between. The CDR3 runs to 15 residues. Germline values: CDR1 MNHNS, CDR2 SASEGT. The CDR3 here is CASSVRGLLGYGYTF. DNA of the CDR3: TGTGCCAGCAGTGTTCGCGGGCTACTGGGCTATGGCTACACCTTC.

This clone was picked up one time. The chain couples TRBV29-1 to TRBJ2-2, with TRBD1 as a possible D gene (5 bases). The germline V gene encodes CDR1 SQVTM and CDR2 ANQGSEA. CDR3 size: 13 residues. V lost 4 bases and J 6 bases, leaving 12 bases between the germline ends. As DNA, the CDR3 is TGCAGCGTTGTAAAAGGGGTGCCCGGGGAGCTGTTTTTT. This translates into CSVVKGVPGELFF.

The V gene is TRBV6-5, the J gene TRBJ2-2; D perhaps matches TRBD1 (6 bases). CDR1 is MNHEY and CDR2 is SVGAGI in the germline V gene. The V and J ends lost 9 bases and 2 bases respectively, with 16 bases between them. This CDR3 comprises 15 residues. CDR3 DNA: TGTGCCAGTGGCCGGGACACGATAAACACCGGGGAGCTGTTTTTT. As protein: CASGRDTINTGELFF.